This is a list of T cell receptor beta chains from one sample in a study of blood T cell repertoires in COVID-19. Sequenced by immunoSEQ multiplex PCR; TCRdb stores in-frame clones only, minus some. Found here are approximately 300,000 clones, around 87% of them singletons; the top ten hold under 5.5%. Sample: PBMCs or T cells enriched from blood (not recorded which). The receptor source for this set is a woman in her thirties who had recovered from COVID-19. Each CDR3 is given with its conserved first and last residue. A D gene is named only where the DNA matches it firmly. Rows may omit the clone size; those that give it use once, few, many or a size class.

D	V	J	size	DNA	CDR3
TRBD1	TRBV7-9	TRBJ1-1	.	TGTGCCAGCAGCACCGGACAGGGGGCAGGGGAGACTGAAGCTTTCTTT	CASSTGQGAGETEAFF
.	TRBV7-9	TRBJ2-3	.	TGTGCCAGCAGCTTAGAGGTCAGGAACAGGGAAGATACGCAGTATTTT	CASSLEVRNREDTQYF
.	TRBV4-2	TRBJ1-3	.	TGTGCCAGCAGCCAAGTGCGGGGCAGCGGAAACACCATATATTTT	CASSQVRGSGNTIYF
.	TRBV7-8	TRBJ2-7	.	TGTGCCAGCAGCAGGGGAGGGGGGGCGGAGCAGTACTTC	CASSRGGGAEQYF
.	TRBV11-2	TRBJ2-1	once	TGTGCCAGCAGCTTAAGATATAACGGCTACAATGAGCAGTTCTTC	CASSLRYNGYNEQFF
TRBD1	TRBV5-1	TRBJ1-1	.	TGCGCCAGCAGCCTGGACAGGGTCACTGAAGCTTTCTTT	CASSLDRVTEAFF
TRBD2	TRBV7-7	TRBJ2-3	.	TGTGCTAGCAGCCCAGGACTAGCTGCGACAGATACGCAGTATTTT	CASSPGLAATDTQYF
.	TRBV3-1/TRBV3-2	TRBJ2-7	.	TGTGCCAGCAGGCGCGGGCTGGGCGAGCAGTACTTC	CASRRGLGEQYF
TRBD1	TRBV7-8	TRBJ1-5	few	TGTGCCAGCAGCCCGGGACAGGGTACTCAGCCCCAGCATTTT	CASSPGQGTQPQHF
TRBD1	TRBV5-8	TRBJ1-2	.	TGTGCCAGCAGCTTGGGAGTCCGCCGTACAGGGGGCTACGGGAATGGCTACACCTTC	CASSLGVRRTGGYGNGYTF
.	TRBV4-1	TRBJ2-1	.	TGCGCCAGCAGCCGGGCAGCAGACCTATTTATAAATGAGCAGTTCTTC	CASSRAADLFINEQFF
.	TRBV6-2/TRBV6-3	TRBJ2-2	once	TGTGCCAGCAGTCAGCGAAGGAACACCGGGGAGCTGTTTTTT	CASSQRRNTGELFF
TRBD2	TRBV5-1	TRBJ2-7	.	TGCGCCAGCAGCCTACTAGCGGGGGGGCCCGACGAGCAGTACTTC	CASSLLAGGPDEQYF
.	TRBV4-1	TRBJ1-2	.	TGCGCCAGCAGCCAAGATCTAACCGTTGGCAGGGCGGTCGGCTACACCTTC	CASSQDLTVGRAVGYTF
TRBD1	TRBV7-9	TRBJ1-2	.	TGTGCCAGCAACTCACTCGACAGGGTTCACTATGGCTACACCTTC	CASNSLDRVHYGYTF
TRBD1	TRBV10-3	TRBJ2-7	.	TGTGCCATCAGTGACCTCCAGGGGGCCTACGAGCAGTACTTC	CAISDLQGAYEQYF
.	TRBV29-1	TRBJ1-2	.	TGCAGCGTCGTACAGGGCTATGGCTACACCTTC	CSVVQGYGYTF
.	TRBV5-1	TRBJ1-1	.	TGCGCCAGCAGCTTGGCGGTTTCGGGGAACACTGAAGCTTTCTTT	CASSLAVSGNTEAFF
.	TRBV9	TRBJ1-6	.	TGTGCCAGCAGCCCATCGAGCTCCTATAATTCACCCCTCCACTTT	CASSPSSSYNSPLHF
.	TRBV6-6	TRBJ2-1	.	TGTGCCAGCAGTATCAGGGGTCGGGGCGATGAGCAGTTCTTC	CASSIRGRGDEQFF
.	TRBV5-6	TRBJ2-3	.	TGTGCCAGCAGCTTGAGTGGGGACATTAGCACAGATACGCAGTATTTT	CASSLSGDISTDTQYF
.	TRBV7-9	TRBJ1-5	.	TGTGCCAGCAGCTTACTAAGCAATCAGCCCCAGCATTTT	CASSLLSNQPQHF
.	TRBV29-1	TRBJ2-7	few	TGCAGCGTTCGCGGCGGGACCTACGAGCAGTACTTC	CSVRGGTYEQYF
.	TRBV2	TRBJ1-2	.	TGTGCCAGCAGTGAAGCGGGTCCCCGGCGGGGCTACACCTTC	CASSEAGPRRGYTF
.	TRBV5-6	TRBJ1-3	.	TGTGCCAGCAGTCCTGTCCCCGCACAGGGAAATGCTGGAAACACCATATATTTT	CASSPVPAQGNAGNTIYF
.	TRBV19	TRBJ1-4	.	TGTGCCAGTAGACAGGGAGCAACTAATGAAAAACTGTTTTTT	CASRQGATNEKLFF
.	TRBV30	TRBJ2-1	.	TGTGCCTGGAGTCCACAGGGTCCGAATGAGCAGTTCTTC	CAWSPQGPNEQFF
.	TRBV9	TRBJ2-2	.	TGTGCCAGCAGCTCCACCCCAGGGAACACCGGGGAGCTGTTTTTT	CASSSTPGNTGELFF
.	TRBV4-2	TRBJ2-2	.	TGTGCCAGCAGAATTAGTGCGAACACCGGGGAGCTGTTTTTT	CASRISANTGELFF
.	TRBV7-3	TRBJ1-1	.	TGTGCCAGCAGCTTTACAGTGAACACTGAAGCTTTCTTT	CASSFTVNTEAFF
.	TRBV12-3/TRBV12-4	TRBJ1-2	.	TGTGCCAGCAGGTTTTCCTACTATGGCTACACCTTC	CASRFSYYGYTF
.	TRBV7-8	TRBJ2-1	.	TGTGCCAGCAGCCGACGGGCAGGGAATGAGCAGTTCTTC	CASSRRAGNEQFF
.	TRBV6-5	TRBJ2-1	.	TGTGCCAGCAAGGATGGAGCCTACAATGAGCAGTTCTTC	CASKDGAYNEQFF
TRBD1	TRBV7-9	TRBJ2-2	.	TGTGCCAGCAGCCGCCGCCGGGGACAGGGCTACACCGGGGAGCTGTTTTTT	CASSRRRGQGYTGELFF
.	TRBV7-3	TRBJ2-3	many	TGTGCCAGCAGCTCCGGAGGTACGCAGTATTTT	CASSSGGTQYF
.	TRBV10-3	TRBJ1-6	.	TGTGCCATCAGTGAAGGGGGTAAGAATTCACCCCTCCACTTT	CAISEGGKNSPLHF
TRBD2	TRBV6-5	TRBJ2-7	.	TGTGCCAGCACTCTTCCCGGGGGGGCAGACGAGCAGTACTTC	CASTLPGGADEQYF
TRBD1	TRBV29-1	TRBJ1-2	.	TGCAGCGTAAGAAAACCAGGGGGCTATGGCTACACCTTC	CSVRKPGGYGYTF
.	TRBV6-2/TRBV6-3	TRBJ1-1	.	TGTGCCAGCAGTTTTACACAGGAAGGTACTGAAGCTTTCTTT	CASSFTQEGTEAFF
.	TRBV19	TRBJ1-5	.	TGTGCCAGTAGTATGCTCGACAGGACTGATCAGCCCCAGCATTTT	CASSMLDRTDQPQHF
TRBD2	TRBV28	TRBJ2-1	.	TGTGCCAGCACCACCCCTGCGGGGGACTACAATGAGCAGTTCTTC	CASTTPAGDYNEQFF
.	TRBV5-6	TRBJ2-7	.	TGTGCCAGCAGCTTCAGAGACAGCTTAGGTTCCCCCTTCTACGAGCAGTACTTC	CASSFRDSLGSPFYEQYF
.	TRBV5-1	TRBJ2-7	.	TGCGCCAGCAGCTACGAGGAATCCGAGCAGTACTTC	CASSYEESEQYF
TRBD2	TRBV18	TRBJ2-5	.	TGTGCCAGCTCACCACAGCGGGGGGCCGAAGAGACCCAGTACTTC	CASSPQRGAEETQYF
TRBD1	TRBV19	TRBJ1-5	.	TGTGCCAGTAGGGACAGGGGCTATAGCAATCAGCCCCAGCATTTT	CASRDRGYSNQPQHF
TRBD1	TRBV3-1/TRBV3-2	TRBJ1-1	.	TGTGCCAGCAACAGACAGGGGGGGAGCACTGAAGCTTTCTTT	CASNRQGGSTEAFF
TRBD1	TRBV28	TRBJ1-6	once	TGTGCCAGCAGTCCCCCAGGACAGGGAGGCTCACCCCTCCACTTT	CASSPPGQGGSPLHF
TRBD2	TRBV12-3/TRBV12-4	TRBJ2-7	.	TGTGCCAGCAGTGGAGGGCGGGGGTACGAGCAGTACTTC	CASSGGRGYEQYF
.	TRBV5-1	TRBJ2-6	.	TGCGCCAGCAGCTTGGTTAGTTTCGGAGATGGGGCCAACGTCCTGACTTTC	CASSLVSFGDGANVLTF
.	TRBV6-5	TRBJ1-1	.	TGTGCCAGCAGTTCTACGCTCAGGCACGGAGCTTTCTTT	CASSSTLRHGAFF
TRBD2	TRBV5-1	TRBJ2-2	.	TGCGCCAGCACTCCGGGACTAGCGGGGGCCACCGGGGAGCTGTTTTTT	CASTPGLAGATGELFF
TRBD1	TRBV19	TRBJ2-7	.	TGTGCCAGTAGTAGGGACAGGACCTACGAGCAGTACTTC	CASSRDRTYEQYF
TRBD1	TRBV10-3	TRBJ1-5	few	TGTGCCATCAGTGAGGAAGGGGGCTCGGATCAGCCCCAGCATTTT	CAISEEGGSDQPQHF
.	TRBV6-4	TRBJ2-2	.	TGTGCCAGCAGGATACAGGGGAACACCGGGGAGCTGTTTTTT	CASRIQGNTGELFF
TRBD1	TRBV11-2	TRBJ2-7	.	TGTGCCAGCAGCACCAGGACAGGTTACGAGCAGTACTTC	CASSTRTGYEQYF
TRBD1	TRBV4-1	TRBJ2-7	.	TGCGCCAGCAGCCGAGGACAGGGATATAACGAGCAGTACTTC	CASSRGQGYNEQYF
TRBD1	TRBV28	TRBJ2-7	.	TGTGCCATTTCGACAGGGGGCGACGAGCAGTACTTC	CAISTGGDEQYF
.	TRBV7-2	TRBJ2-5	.	TGTGCCAGCAGCACCACAGGTTTTCTAGAGACCCAGTACTTC	CASSTTGFLETQYF
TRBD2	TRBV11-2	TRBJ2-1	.	TGTGCCAGCAGCTTGTCCCCAGCGGGGGGGAAAAGGGGGGAGCAGTTCTTC	CASSLSPAGGKRGEQFF
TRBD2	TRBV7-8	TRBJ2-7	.	TGTGCCAGCAGCATAAGAGGACTAGCGGAGCAGTACTTC	CASSIRGLAEQYF